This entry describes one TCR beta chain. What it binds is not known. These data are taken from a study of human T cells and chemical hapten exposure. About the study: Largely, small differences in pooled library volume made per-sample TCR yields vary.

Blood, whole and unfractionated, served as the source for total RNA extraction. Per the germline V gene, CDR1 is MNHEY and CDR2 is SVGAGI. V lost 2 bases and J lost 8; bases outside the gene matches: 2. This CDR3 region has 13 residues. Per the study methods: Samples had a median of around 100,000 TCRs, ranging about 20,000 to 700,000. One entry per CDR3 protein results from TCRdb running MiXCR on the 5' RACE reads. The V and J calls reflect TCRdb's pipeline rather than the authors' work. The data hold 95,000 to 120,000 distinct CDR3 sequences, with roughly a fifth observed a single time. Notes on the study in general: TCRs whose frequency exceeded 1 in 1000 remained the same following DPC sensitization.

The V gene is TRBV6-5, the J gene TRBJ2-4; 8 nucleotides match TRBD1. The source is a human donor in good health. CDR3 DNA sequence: TGTGCCAGCAGTTACCTGACAGGGGACATTCAGTACTTC. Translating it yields CASSYLTGDIQYF.